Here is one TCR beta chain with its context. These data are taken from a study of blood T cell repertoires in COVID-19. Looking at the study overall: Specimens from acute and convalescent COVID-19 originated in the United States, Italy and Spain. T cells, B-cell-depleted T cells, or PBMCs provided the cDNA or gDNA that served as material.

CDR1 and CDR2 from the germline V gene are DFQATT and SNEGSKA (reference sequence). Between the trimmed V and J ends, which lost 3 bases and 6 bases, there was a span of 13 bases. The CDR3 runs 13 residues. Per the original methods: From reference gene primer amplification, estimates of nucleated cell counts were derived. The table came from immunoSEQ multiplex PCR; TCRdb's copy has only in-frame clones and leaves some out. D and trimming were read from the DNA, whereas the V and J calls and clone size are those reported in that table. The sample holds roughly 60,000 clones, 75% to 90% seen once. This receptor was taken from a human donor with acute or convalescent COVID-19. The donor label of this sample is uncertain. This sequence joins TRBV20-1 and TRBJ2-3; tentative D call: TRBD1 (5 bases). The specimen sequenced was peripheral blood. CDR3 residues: CSASGQGYDTQYF. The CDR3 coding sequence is TGCAGTGCTAGTGGGCAGGGTTACGATACGCAGTATTTT.